These 29 T cell receptor beta chains were sequenced from one sample in a study of shared clonotypes between healthy human individuals. Using immunoSEQ multiplex PCR, the repertoire was profiled, and TCRdb retains in-frame clones only, with some absent. The table records roughly 570,000 clones, 95% to 98% of them present only once. Selected positively for CCR7 and CD45RO-negative, naive CD8 cells excluded terminally differentiated effector memory CD45RA+ cells. Sequencing used naive CD8+ T cells sorted from blood. The receptors were gathered from a man younger than 40 in good health.

The V gene is TRBV7-6, the J gene TRBJ2-7; TRBD2 aligns across 8 bases. The V segment lost 4 bases and the J segment 5 bases; nucleotides outside the gene matches: 16. This CDR3 is built from 17 residues. Germline V gene data show CDR1 as SGHVS and CDR2 as FNYEAQ. The CDR3 DNA follows: TGTGCCAGCAGCTCCGGTTGGGCGGGAGGAATTTTCAACGAGCAGTACTTC. Its translation is CASSSGWAGGIFNEQYF.

Details on this clone: This CDR3 is also generated by other DNA sequences in the sample. This chain connects TRBV5-4 to TRBJ2-3; D is undetermined. Trimming took off 0 bases at V and 5 bases at J, with 1 base between the two ends. From germline, CDR1 is SGHNT and CDR2 YYREEE (reference sequence). The CDR3 extends over 11 amino acids. CDR3 DNA: TGTGCCAGCAGCTTGGGAGATACGCAGTATTTT. This sequence encodes CASSLGDTQYF.

The V gene is TRBV19, the J gene TRBJ1-2; possible D gene TRBD1, 6 bases. V gave up 2 bases and J gave up 8 bases, with 15 bases separating them. In germline, CDR1 is LNHDA, CDR2 SQIVND (reference sequence). This CDR3 spans 14 amino acids. The CDR3 DNA sequence: TGTGCCAGTAGTATAAACAGGGAAATTCGGGGCTACACCTTC. This codes for CASSINREIRGYTF.

The gene calls are TRBV7-9 and TRBJ2-1; 12 nucleotides align to TRBD2. The CDR3 runs to 17 residues. CDR1 is SEHNR, CDR2 FQNEAQ, per germline (reference sequence). The trim removed 5 bases at V and 3 bases at J, leaving 8 bases unmatched. This CDR3 is CASSDRTSGIRYNEQFF. CDR3 nucleotides: TGTGCCAGCAGCGACCGGACTAGCGGGATACGCTACAATGAGCAGTTCTTC.

This rearrangement joins TRBV7-8 to TRBJ1-3; unclear D gene. CDR3 size: 14 residues. Germline-derived CDR1 and CDR2 are SGHVS and FQNEAQ. Trimming removed 2 bases from V and 4 bases from J, with 9 bases in between. The CDR3 sequence: CASSLTRTGNTIYF. The CDR3 DNA reads TGTGCCAGCAGCTTAACCAGGACGGGAAACACCATATATTTT.

The chain carries TRBV14 and TRBJ1-2; tentative D call: TRBD1 (5 bases). The V gene's germline CDR1 is SGHDN and CDR2 FVKESK. The CDR3 extends over 18 amino acids. Trimming took off 4 bases at V and 6 bases at J, with 27 bases between the two ends. The CDR3 DNA reads TGTGCCAGCAGCCGCGCGTCACTAGTCGGACAAGCCCGCCATGGCTACACCTTC. This translates into CASSRASLVGQARHGYTF.

With respect to this clone: At one of its ends the junction is not consistent with the germline gene, which may arise from a read error. V usage is TRBV11-2 and J usage is TRBJ2-7; perhaps TRBD1 as D (7 bases). This CDR3 comprises 11 residues. The germline V gene has CDR1 SGHAT and CDR2 FQNNGV. CDR3: CASSSLGGQSF. DNA of the CDR3: TGTGCCAGCAGCTCCCTGGGGGGACAGAGCTTC.

The V call is TRBV11-2, the J call TRBJ2-7, with D uncertain. This CDR3 comprises 13 residues. CDR1 is SGHAT and CDR2 is FQNNGV in the germline V gene. The V and J ends lost 0 bases and 4 bases respectively, with 7 bases between them. CDR3 sequence: CASSLDTGYEQYF. The CDR3 DNA is TGTGCCAGCAGCTTAGATACGGGTTACGAGCAGTACTTC.

The V and J genes are TRBV28 and TRBJ2-1; 8 nucleotides agree with TRBD2. Germline V gene data show CDR1 as MDHEN and CDR2 as SYDVKM. Unmatched junction bases numbered 8, after V lost 3 bases and J lost 4 bases. The CDR3 covers 16 residues. CDR3 bases: TGTGCCAGCAGTTTTTCAGCGGGGGTCCTTTACAATGAGCAGTTCTTC. This sequence encodes CASSFSAGVLYNEQFF.

The J gene is TRBJ2-7, the V gene TRBV7-8, with D unresolved. Germline V lookup: CDR1 SGHVS, CDR2 FQNEAQ. Trimming removed 7 bases from V and 5 bases from J, with 12 bases in between. The CDR3 has 12 amino acids. The CDR3 loop reads CASTLTLHEQYF. CDR3 sequence (DNA): TGTGCCAGCACCCTTACCCTACACGAGCAGTACTTC.

This chain connects TRBV25-1 to TRBJ2-5; D is unclear. Germline V gives CDR1 MGHDK, CDR2 SYGVNS. V lost 3 bases and J 7 bases, leaving 9 bases between the germline ends. The CDR3 is 12 amino acids. As DNA, the CDR3 is TGTGCCAGCAGTGACCCTCCTGGGACCCAGTACTTC. It encodes CASSDPPGTQYF.

This rearrangement joins TRBV4-3 to TRBJ2-2; D might be TRBD2 (5 bases). Per germline, CDR1 LGHNA and CDR2 YSLEER. The V and J ends lost 6 bases and 1 base respectively, with 12 bases between them. This CDR3 comprises 15 residues. The CDR3 DNA reads as TGCGCCAGCAGGTCTCTGGGGAGGAACACCGGGGAGCTGTTTTTT. The encoded protein is CASRSLGRNTGELFF.

This clone was seen once. This chain joins TRBV11-3 and TRBJ2-1, with TRBD2 matching over 16 bases. Germline V CDR1 and CDR2: SGHNT, YENEEA. V was pared by 5 bases and J by 2 bases, with 9 bases of the junction left unmatched. The CDR3 covers 19 residues. CDR3 DNA: TGTGCCAGCAGCCCAGGGACTAGCGGGAGGGTCGACCCCTACAATGAGCAGTTCTTC. Translating it yields CASSPGTSGRVDPYNEQFF.

V gene TRBV5-1 combines with J gene TRBJ2-3; D perhaps matches TRBD2 (6 bases). CDR3 length: 16 residues. V lost 3 bases to trimming and J lost 0 bases, with 14 bases between them. The V gene's germline CDR1 is SGHRS and CDR2 YFSETQ. The CDR3 coding sequence is TGCGCCAGCAGCTGGAGAGGCGGGGCTAGCACAGATACGCAGTATTTT. Protein sequence: CASSWRGGASTDTQYF.

The V call is TRBV27, the J call TRBJ2-2; no clear D gene. V lost 6 bases, J lost 5 bases, and 7 bases lay in between. This CDR3 has 12 residues. Per germline, CDR1 MNHEY and CDR2 SMNVEV (reference sequence). CDR3: CASSPKTGELFF. CDR3 DNA sequence: TGTGCCAGCAGCCCAAAAACCGGGGAGCTGTTTTTT.

The chain uses TRBV7-9 and TRBJ1-1; perhaps TRBD1 as D (5 bases). Germline lookup yields CDR1 SEHNR and CDR2 FQNEAQ (reference sequence). Between the trimmed V and J ends, which lost 1 base and 5 bases, there was a span of 8 bases. The CDR3 runs to 13 residues. The CDR3 nucleotides are TGTGCCAGCAGCTTAGACAGGACTACTGAAGCTTTCTTT. It codes for CASSLDRTTEAFF.

This CDR3 reads CASSLRPGTGYVDEQFF. DNA of the CDR3: TGTGCCAGCAGCTTACGACCGGGGACAGGGTATGTAGATGAGCAGTTCTTC. This chain connects TRBV7-3 to TRBJ2-1; 9 positions agree with TRBD1. The CDR3 sequence is 17 residues long. Germline CDR1 reads SGHTA; CDR2 reads FQGTGA. The V and J ends lost 2 bases and 8 bases, in that order; junction bases with no gene match: 13.

This clone occurred a few times. The rearrangement uses TRBV7-8 and TRBJ2-2, with 10 bases matching TRBD1. The CDR3 loop spans 18 amino acids. Germline assignment: CDR1 SGHVS and CDR2 FQNEAQ. Germline trimming cut 6 bases from V and 6 bases from J; bases unmatched to any gene: 16. The CDR3 loop reads CASSTPGQGTVRAGELFF. The CDR3, as DNA: TGTGCCAGCAGTACTCCGGGACAGGGGACAGTTCGGGCCGGGGAGCTGTTTTTT.

This clone was seen only once. The chain is built from TRBV30 and TRBJ1-4; TRBD1 aligns across 8 bases. CDR3 size: 15 residues. In germline, CDR1 is GTSNPN, CDR2 SVGIG (reference sequence). The junction had 9 bases not matched to a gene; V was cut back by 5 bases and J by 4 bases. CDR3 sequence (DNA): TGTGCCTGGTCACCGGACAGGGCCTTTAATGAAAAACTGTTTTTT. Translated: CAWSPDRAFNEKLFF. Drawing the rest from reference TRBV30 and TRBJ1-4, the complete variable domain is SQTIHQWPATLVQPVGSPLSLECTVEGTSNPNLYWYRQAAGRGLQLLFYSVGIGQISSEVPQNLSASRPQDRQFILSSKKLLLSDSGFYLCAWSPDRAFNEKLFFGSGTQLSVL.

The chain recombines TRBV27 with TRBJ1-1, with D possibly matching TRBD1 (5 bases). V dropped 5 bases and J dropped 11 bases, with 15 bases sitting between them. This CDR3 has 12 residues. CDR1 MNHEY and CDR2 SMNVEV come from the germline V gene (reference sequence). The CDR3 coding sequence is TGTGCCAGCAGTCGGCCGGGGCTCGAGGCTTTCTTT. Translation: CASSRPGLEAFF.

V usage is TRBV29-1 and J usage is TRBJ2-7, with a weak D call TRBD1 (5 bases). The CDR3 sequence is 14 residues long. Trimming shortened V by 5 bases and J by 5 bases, and 19 bases separated the two germline ends. From germline, CDR1 is SQVTM and CDR2 ANQGSEA. The CDR3 loop is CSVLSRQGAHEQYF. The CDR3 DNA is TGCAGCGTTCTTTCGAGGCAGGGCGCCCACGAGCAGTACTTC.

The chain is built from TRBV9 and TRBJ2-1; 7 nucleotides agree with TRBD2. CDR3 length: 15 amino acids. Germline-derived CDR1 and CDR2 are SGDLS and YYNGEE. Trimming took 5 bases from V and 6 from J; bases not matched to a gene: 11. As DNA, the CDR3 is TGTGCCAGCAGTGCCTCGGCGGGAGTGGGCAATGAGCAGTTCTTC. Residues: CASSASAGVGNEQFF.

This clone was recorded only once. V is TRBV18 and J is TRBJ1-1; D remains ambiguous. CDR1 is KGHSH and CDR2 is LQKENI in the germline V gene. V was clipped by 0 bases and J by 7 bases, with 6 bases between them. CDR3 length: 12 amino acids. This CDR3 reads CASSPPQREAFF. The CDR3 DNA reads as TGTGCCAGCTCACCACCACAGCGTGAAGCTTTCTTT. Supplemented by reference TRBV18 and TRBJ1-1, the full variable domain reads NAGVMQNPRHLVRRRGQEARLRCSPMKGHSHVYWYRQLPEEGLKFMVYLQKENIIDESGMPKERFSAEFPKEGPSILRIQQVVRGDSAAYFCASSPPQREAFFGQGTRLTVV.

This clone came up once. The V and J genes are TRBV11-2 and TRBJ2-7, with D maybe TRBD1 (6 bases). Trimming pared 5 bases from V and 6 bases from J, leaving 17 bases between. The V gene's germline CDR1 is SGHAT and CDR2 FQNNGV. The CDR3 loop spans 14 amino acids. CDR3 DNA sequence: TGTGCCAGCAGCCCCCCGACAGGTTCTCTCGAGCAGTACTTC. Translation gives CASSPPTGSLEQYF.

The chain employs TRBV28 and TRBJ1-2; TRBD1 matches 8 bases. The CDR3 runs 18 residues. The J segment lost 1 base and the V segment lost 6 bases, leaving 16 bases of the junction unmatched. Germline V CDR1 and CDR2: MDHEN, SYDVKM. CDR3 bases: TGTGCCAGCAGCTCCCCCCGCCGACAGGGGCGCAGTAACTATGGCTACACCTTC. Encoded protein: CASSSPRRQGRSNYGYTF.

The chain uses TRBV5-1 and TRBJ2-1; D might be TRBD2 (6 bases). The germline V and J ends were trimmed by 0 bases and 6 bases, with 7 bases remaining between them. CDR1 and CDR2 (germline): SGHRS, YFSETQ. The CDR3 is 13 amino acids. In nucleotides, the CDR3 is TGCGCCAGCAGCTTGGCCGGGGGCAATGAGCAGTTCTTC. Translated, it gives CASSLAGGNEQFF.

The chain links TRBV27 to TRBJ2-5, with D perhaps given as TRBD1 or TRBD2 (5 bases each). CDR1 is MNHEY, CDR2 SMNVEV, per germline (reference sequence). The CDR3 extends over 15 amino acids. Trimming left V 2 bases short and J 5 bases short, with 15 bases between. The CDR3 nucleotides are TGTGCCAGCAGTTTACAGGGACCCACCCGGGAGACCCAGTACTTC. It encodes CASSLQGPTRETQYF.

The CDR3 DNA follows: TGTGCCAGCAGTTCTCTAAGAGATACGCAGTATTTT. This codes for CASSSLRDTQYF. The chain employs TRBV11-2 and TRBJ2-3; D call uncertain. CDR1 is SGHAT and CDR2 is FQNNGV in the germline V gene. V lost 6 bases and J 5 bases, leaving 9 bases between the germline ends. The CDR3 is 12 residues long.

The chain uses TRBV9 and TRBJ2-7; D possibly matches TRBD1 or TRBD2 (5 bases each). Germline V gene sequence: CDR1 SGDLS, CDR2 YYNGEE. The length of the CDR3 is 15 residues. The V and J ends lost 3 bases and 2 bases respectively, with 15 bases between them. DNA for the CDR3: TGTGCCAGCAGCGGCCGGGACCCTGCAACCTACGAGCAGTACTTC. Its translation is CASSGRDPATYEQYF.